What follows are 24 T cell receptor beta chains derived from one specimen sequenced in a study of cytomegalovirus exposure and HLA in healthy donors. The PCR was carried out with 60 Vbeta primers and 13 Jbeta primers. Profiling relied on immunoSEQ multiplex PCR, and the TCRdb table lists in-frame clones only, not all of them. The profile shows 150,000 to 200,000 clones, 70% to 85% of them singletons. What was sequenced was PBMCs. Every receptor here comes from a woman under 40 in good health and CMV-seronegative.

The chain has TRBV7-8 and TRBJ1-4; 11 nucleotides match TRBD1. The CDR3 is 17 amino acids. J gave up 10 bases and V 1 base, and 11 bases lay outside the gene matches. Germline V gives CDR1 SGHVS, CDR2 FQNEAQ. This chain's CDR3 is CASSLGTGGGGMGKLFF. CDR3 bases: TGTGCCAGCAGCTTAGGGACAGGGGGCGGTGGGATGGGAAAACTGTTTTTT.

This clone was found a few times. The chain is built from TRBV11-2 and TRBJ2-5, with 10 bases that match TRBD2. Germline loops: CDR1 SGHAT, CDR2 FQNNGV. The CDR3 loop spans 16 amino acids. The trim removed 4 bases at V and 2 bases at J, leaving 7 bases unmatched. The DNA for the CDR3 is TGTGCCAGCAGCTCTAGACTAGCGGGTCGTCAAGAGACCCAGTACTTC. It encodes CASSSRLAGRQETQYF. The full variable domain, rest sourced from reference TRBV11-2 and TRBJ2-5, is EAGVAQSPRYKIIEKRQSVAFWCNPISGHATLYWYQQILGQGPKLLIQFQNNGVVDDSQLPKDRFSAERLKGVDSTLKIQPAKLEDSAVYLCASSSRLAGRQETQYFGPGTRLLVL.

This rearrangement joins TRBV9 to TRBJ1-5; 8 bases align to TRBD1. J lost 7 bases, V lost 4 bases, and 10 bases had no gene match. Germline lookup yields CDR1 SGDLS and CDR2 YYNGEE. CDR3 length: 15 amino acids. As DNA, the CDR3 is TGTGCCAGCAGCTTCGACGGACAGGGAAACCAGCCCCAGCATTTT. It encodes CASSFDGQGNQPQHF.

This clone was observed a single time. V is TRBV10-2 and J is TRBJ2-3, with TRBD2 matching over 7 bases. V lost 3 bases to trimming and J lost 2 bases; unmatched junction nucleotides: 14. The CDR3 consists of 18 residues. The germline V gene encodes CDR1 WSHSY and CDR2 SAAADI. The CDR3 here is CASSDAEGGSPYTDTQYF. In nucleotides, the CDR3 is TGCGCCAGCAGTGATGCCGAGGGAGGGTCCCCTTACACAGATACGCAGTATTTT.

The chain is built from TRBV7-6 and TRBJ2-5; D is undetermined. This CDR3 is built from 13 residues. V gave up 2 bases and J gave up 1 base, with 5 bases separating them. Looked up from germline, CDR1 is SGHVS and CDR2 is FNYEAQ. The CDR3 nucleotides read TGTGCCAGCAGCTTATCTATCCAAGAGACCCAGTACTTC. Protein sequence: CASSLSIQETQYF.

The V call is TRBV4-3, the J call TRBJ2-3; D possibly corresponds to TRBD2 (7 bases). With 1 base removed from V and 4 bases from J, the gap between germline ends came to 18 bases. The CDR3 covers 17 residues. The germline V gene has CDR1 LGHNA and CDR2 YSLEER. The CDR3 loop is CASSQVFGGGDADTQYF. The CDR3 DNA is TGCGCCAGCAGCCAAGTCTTTGGAGGGGGGGACGCAGATACGCAGTATTTT.

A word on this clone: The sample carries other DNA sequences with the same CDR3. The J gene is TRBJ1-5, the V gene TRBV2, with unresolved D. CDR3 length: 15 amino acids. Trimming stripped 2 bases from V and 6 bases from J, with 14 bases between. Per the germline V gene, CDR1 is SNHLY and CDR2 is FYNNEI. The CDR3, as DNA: TGTGCCAGCAGTGAACCTGCGGGTGCAGCTCAGCCCCAGCATTTT. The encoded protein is CASSEPAGAAQPQHF.

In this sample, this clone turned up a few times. CDR3 region: CASSSHRERGYGYTF. The CDR3 DNA reads TGTGCCAGCAGTTCCCACAGGGAACGCGGCTATGGCTACACCTTC. The chain combines TRBV27 with TRBJ1-2, with a weak D call TRBD1 (6 bases). Germline loops: CDR1 MNHEY, CDR2 SMNVEV (reference sequence). The V end was cut by 4 bases, the J end by 4 bases, with 16 bases between. The CDR3 spans 15 residues.

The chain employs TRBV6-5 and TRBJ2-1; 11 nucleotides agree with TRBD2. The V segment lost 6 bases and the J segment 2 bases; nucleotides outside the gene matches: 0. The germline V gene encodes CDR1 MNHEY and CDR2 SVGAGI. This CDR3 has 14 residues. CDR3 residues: CASRGLAAYNEQFF. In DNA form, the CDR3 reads TGTGCCAGCAGGGGACTAGCGGCCTACAATGAGCAGTTCTTC.

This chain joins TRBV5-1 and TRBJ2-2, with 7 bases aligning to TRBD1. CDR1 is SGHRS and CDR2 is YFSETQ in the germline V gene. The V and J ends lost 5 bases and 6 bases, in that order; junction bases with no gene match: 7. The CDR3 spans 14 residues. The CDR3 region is CASSTGTDSGELFF. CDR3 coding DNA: TGCGCCAGCAGTACAGGGACAGACTCCGGGGAGCTGTTTTTT.

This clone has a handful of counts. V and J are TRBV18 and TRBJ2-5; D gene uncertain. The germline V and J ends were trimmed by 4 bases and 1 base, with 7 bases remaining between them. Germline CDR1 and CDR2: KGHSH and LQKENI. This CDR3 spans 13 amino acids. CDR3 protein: CASSQQTQETQYF. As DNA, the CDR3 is TGTGCCAGCTCACAGCAAACCCAAGAGACCCAGTACTTC.

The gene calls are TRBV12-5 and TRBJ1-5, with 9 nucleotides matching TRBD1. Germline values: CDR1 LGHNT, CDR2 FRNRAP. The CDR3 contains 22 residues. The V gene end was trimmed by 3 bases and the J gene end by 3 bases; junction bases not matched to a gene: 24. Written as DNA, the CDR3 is TGTGCTAGTGGTTTCCGCGGGACAGGGATGGCGGGGAAACAAGGGGACAATCAGCCCCAGCATTTT. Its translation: CASGFRGTGMAGKQGDNQPQHF.

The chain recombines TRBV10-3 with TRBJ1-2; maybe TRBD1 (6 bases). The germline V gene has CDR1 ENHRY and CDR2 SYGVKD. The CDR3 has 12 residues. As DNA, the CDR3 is TGTTCCGTTCCAGGGGTCTACTATGGCTACACCTTC. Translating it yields CSVPGVYYGYTF.

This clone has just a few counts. The CDR3 DNA reads TGTGCCAGCAGCCCACAGGGCTTCTTCACTGAAGCTTTCTTT. Protein product: CASSPQGFFTEAFF. V and J are TRBV27 and TRBJ1-1; tentatively, D is TRBD1 (6 bases). The CDR3 is made up of 14 amino acids. CDR1 is MNHEY and CDR2 is SMNVEV in the germline V gene (reference sequence). V lost 6 bases to trimming and J lost 4 bases, with 15 bases between them.

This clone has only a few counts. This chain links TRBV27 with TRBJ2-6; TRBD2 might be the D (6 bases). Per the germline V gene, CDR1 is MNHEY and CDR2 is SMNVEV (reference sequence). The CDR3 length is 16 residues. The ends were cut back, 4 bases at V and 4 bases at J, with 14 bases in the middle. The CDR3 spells CASSWGGAAGANVLTF. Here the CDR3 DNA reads TGTGCCAGCAGTTGGGGCGGGGCGGCCGGGGCCAACGTCCTGACTTTC.

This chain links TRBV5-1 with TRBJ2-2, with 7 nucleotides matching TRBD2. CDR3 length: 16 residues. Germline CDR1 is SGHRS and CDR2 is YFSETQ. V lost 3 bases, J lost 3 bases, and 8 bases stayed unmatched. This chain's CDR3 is CASSSLTGGHTGELFF. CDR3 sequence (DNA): TGCGCCAGCAGCTCATTAACGGGGGGTCACACCGGGGAGCTGTTTTTT.

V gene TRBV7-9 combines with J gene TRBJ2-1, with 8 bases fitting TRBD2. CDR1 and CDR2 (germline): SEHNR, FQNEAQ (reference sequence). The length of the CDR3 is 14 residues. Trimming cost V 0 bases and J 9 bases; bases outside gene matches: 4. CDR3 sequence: CASSLAGLAVEQFF. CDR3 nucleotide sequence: TGTGCCAGCAGCTTAGCTGGACTAGCTGTTGAGCAGTTCTTC.

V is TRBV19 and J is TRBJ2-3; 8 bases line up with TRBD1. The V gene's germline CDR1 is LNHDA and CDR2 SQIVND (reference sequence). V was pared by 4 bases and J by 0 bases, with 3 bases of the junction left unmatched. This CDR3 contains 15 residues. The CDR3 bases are TGTGCCAGTAGTAGGGGGACAGGTAGCACAGATACGCAGTATTTT. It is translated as CASSRGTGSTDTQYF.

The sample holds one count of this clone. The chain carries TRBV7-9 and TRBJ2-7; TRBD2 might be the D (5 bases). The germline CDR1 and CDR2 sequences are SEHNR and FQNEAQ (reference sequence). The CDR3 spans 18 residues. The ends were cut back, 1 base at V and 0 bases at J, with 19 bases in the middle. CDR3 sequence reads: CASSLVHFEGFGSYEQYF. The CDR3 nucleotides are TGTGCCAGCAGCTTAGTACATTTTGAGGGTTTTGGCTCCTACGAGCAGTACTTC.

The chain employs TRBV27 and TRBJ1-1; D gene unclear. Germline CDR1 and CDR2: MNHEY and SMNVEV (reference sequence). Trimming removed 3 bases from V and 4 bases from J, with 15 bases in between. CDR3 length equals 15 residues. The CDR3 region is CASSFEAGSRTEAFF. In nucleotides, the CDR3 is TGTGCCAGCAGTTTCGAAGCGGGCTCCCGCACTGAAGCTTTCTTT.

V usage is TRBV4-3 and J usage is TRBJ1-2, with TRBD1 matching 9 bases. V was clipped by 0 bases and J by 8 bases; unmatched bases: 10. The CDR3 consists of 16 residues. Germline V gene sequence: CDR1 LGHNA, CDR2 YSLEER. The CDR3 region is CASSQDLPGQGSGYTF. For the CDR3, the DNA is TGCGCCAGCAGCCAAGATCTTCCGGGACAGGGCTCCGGCTACACCTTC.

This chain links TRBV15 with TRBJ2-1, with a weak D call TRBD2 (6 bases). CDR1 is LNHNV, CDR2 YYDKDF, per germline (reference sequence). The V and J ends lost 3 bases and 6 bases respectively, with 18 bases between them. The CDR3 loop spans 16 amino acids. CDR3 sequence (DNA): TGTGCCACCAGCAGCGGAGGGACTGTCAACTTCAATGAGCAGTTCTTC. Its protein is CATSSGGTVNFNEQFF.

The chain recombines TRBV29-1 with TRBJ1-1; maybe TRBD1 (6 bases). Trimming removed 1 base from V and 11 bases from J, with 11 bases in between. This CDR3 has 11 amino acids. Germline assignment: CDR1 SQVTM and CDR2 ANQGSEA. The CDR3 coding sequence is TGCAGCGTTGAAGGGGGGCGGTTGGCTTTCTTT. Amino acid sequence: CSVEGGRLAFF.

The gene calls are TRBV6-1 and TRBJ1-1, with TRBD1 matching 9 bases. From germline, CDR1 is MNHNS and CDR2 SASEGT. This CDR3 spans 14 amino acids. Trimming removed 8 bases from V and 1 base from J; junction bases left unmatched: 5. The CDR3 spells CASLRTGANTEAFF. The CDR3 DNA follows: TGTGCCAGCCTACGGACAGGGGCGAACACTGAAGCTTTCTTT.